This paragraph reports one T cell receptor beta chain. Germline CDR1 is MNHEY and CDR2 is SVGAGI. Trimming removed 7 bases from V and 5 bases from J, with 15 bases in between. This CDR3 is built from 13 residues. This record comes from a study of blood T cell repertoires in COVID-19. Study-wide background: There were acute and convalescent COVID-19 samples, and they came from the United States, Italy and Spain. Nucleic acid was either cDNA or gDNA, and it came from T cells, B-cell-depleted T cells, or PBMCs.

Per the original data handling: How many nucleated cells were present was estimated from reference gene primer amplification. The method was immunoSEQ multiplex PCR; TCRdb's version includes in-frame clones alone and lacks a portion of them. The V and J calls and clone size are taken from that table; D and trimming were inferred from the DNA. The sample gives 110,000 to 150,000 clones, approximately 90% of which show up once; 2.5% to 3% is in the top ten. The specimen was peripheral blood. This sequence joins TRBV6-5 and TRBJ2-7; D perhaps matches TRBD2 (6 bases). The sequence was collected from a man aged 55 to 69 with active or convalescent COVID-19. Written as DNA, the CDR3 is TGTGCCAGCAACCCGACTAGTAACCACGAGCAGTACTTC. Protein product: CASNPTSNHEQYF.